The source of this T cell receptor (beta chain) is a study of vaccination and CD4 T cells after COVID-19. The treatment was: roughly 10-day PBMC culture with coronavirus spike peptide pools or control peptides (ViraFEST assay). For ViraFEST, peptide pools expanded antigen-specific T cells, after which the TCRs were sequenced. CDR1 is MNHEY, CDR2 SMNVEV, per germline (reference sequence). The CDR3 has 12 amino acids. Trimming stripped 6 bases from V and 4 bases from J, with 7 bases between. Sequencing of the DNA from cultured CD4+ T cells was carried out with the Oncomine TCR Beta short-read assay. TCRdb re-called the PCR reads through MiXCR, storing one row per CDR3 protein. This sample has roughly 13,000 distinct CDR3 sequences, with approximately 45% found just once. This clonotype showed up just a few times. Antigen unknown.

Specimen: cultured CD4+ T cells from blood. The chain uses TRBV27 and TRBJ1-5; D call uncertain. The source is a human donor with COVID-19. CDR3 nucleotide sequence: TGTGCCAGCAGAAAAATTAATCAGCCCCAGCATTTT. This sequence encodes CASRKINQPQHF.